This T cell receptor beta chain was sequenced during a study of control samples from healthy donors and cancer patients. The protocol was immunoSEQ multiplex PCR, while the TCRdb copy is restricted to in-frame clones and leaves out a portion. This sample's table reports 150,000 to 200,000 clones. V was trimmed by 5 bases and J by 0 bases, leaving 14 bases between them. The CDR3 sequence is 16 residues long. Germline-derived CDR1 and CDR2 are MNHEY and SVGEGT. This clonotype was obtained from a woman under 40 in good health. Material: blood. The V gene is TRBV6-2 or TRBV6-3, the J gene TRBJ1-5; maybe TRBD1 (5 bases). The DNA of the CDR3 is TGTGCCAGCAGTAGACAGCTTCGGGATAGCAATCAGCCCCAGCATTTT. Residues: CASSRQLRDSNQPQHF.